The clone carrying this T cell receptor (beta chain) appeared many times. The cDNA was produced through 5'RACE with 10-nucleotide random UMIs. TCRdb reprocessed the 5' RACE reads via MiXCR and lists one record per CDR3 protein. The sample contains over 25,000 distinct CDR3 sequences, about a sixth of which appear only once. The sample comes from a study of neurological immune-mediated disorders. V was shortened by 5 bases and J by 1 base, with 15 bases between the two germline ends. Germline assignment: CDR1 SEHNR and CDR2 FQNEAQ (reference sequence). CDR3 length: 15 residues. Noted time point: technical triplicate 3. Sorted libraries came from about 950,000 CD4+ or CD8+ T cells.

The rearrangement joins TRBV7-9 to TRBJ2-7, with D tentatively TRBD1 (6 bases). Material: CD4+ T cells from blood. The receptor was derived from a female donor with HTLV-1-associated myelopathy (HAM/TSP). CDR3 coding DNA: TGTGCCAGCAGCCCAGGGGAAACCCGATCCTACGAGCAGTACTTC. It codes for CASSPGETRSYEQYF.